The T cell receptor (beta chain) described here comes from a study of blood T cell repertoires in COVID-19 (dated by TCRdb to about 2020). Concerning the study at large: The collaborator samples originated in the United States, Italy and Spain and spanned the acute and convalescent phases of COVID-19. The prospective study material was composed of cDNA or gDNA derived from T cells, B-cell-depleted T cells, or PBMCs. The repertoires were released in a freely available public database intended as a resource for research on the immune response to SARS-CoV-2. Samples were obtained from the ongoing ImmuneRACE study (first 160 participants) and from 1,200 or so subjects provided by 6 global collaborators. Nearly every sample came with metadata listing a de-identified subject ID, COVID-19 status, age in years and sex. Subjects who had been exposed to COVID-19, were actively infected with it, or had recovered from it provided the deeply sampled blood TCRbeta repertoires that made up the dataset. Where available, HLA class I and class II types were obtained from metadata supplied by the sample provider rather than from assay-based typing. What the work shows at the level of the full study, not this receptor alone: Clinical and demographic metadata were provided uncurated, with the amount varying by source and participant.

The immunoSEQ Assay, a bias-controlled multiplex PCR, was used to amplify TCRbeta CDR3 regions from genomic DNA. The paper's data handling went like this. The number of nucleated cells in each sample was estimated from the amplification of reference gene primers within the assay. To quantify the absolute abundance of each unique TCRbeta CDR3 rearrangement, sequence reads were collapsed and filtered. For each sample, productive Simpson clonality was calculated by taking the square root of Simpson's diversity index across productive rearrangements. Not all clones reach the TCRdb copy of this immuneACCESS table, which keeps in-frame sequences only. Checked studies attribute under half of the gap to unresolved V genes and leave the rest unexplained. V and J calls plus clone size are reproduced from that table; the DNA served to infer D and trimming. This sample has 130,000 to 150,000 clones in its table, and roughly 90% of those were observed once. Roughly 1.6% of the sample lies in the top ten.

Each collaborating institution followed its own protocols to collect whole blood in K2EDTA tubes. For TCRbeta analysis, collaborator samples were shipped as frozen whole blood, as isolated PBMCs, or as DNA extracted from either sample type. Relative to germline, V is 4 bases shorter and J is 6 bases shorter, with 23 bases between their ends. CDR1 and CDR2 are read off the germline V gene as SGHDT and YYEEEE. Reading from cysteine to phenylalanine, the CDR3 counts 17 amino acids. CDR3 DNA is the only sequence kept; it has 51 bases, read in frame from the first base. Of note for this clone: The antigen it binds to is not known. No per-base quality is available; no much larger clone lies one base away.

The TCR sequence derives from a human donor in a cohort sampled during active COVID-19. The sample consisted of peripheral blood. Recombination linked TRBV5-6 to TRBJ1-5; the D region possibly corresponds to TRBD1 (5 bases align). The DNA sequence is as follows: TGTGCCAGCAGCCTCTCTCGGGGTTTCGGGGGAGGTCAGCCCCAGCATTTT. It translates to CASSLSRGFGGGQPQHF.